Below, 17 T cell receptor beta chains from the same sample are listed, as sequenced in a study of blood T cell repertoires in COVID-19. TCRdb keeps only in-frame clones here, not all; method: immunoSEQ multiplex PCR. The table lists fewer than 130,000 clones, about 70% of them singletons. The sample was peripheral blood. The receptors shown here come from a woman aged 55-70 years with acute or convalescent COVID-19.

The genes are TRBV5-8 and TRBJ2-1; D unresolved. V dropped 2 bases and J dropped 9 bases, with 3 bases sitting between them. CDR3 length: 10 residues. Germline V gene lookup returns CDR1 SGHTS and CDR2 YDEGEE. CDR3 DNA sequence: TGTGCCAGCAGCTTCAGTGAGCAGTTCTTC. It specifies CASSFSEQFF.

The genes are TRBV20-1 and TRBJ2-7; the match to TRBD2 covers 11 bases. The CDR3 is 15 residues long. V lost 3 bases and J lost 2; bases outside the gene matches: 6. CDR1 is DFQATT and CDR2 is SNEGSKA in the germline V gene (reference sequence). For the CDR3, the DNA is TGCAGTGCTAGTCCAACTAGCGGGGGTACCTACGAGCAGTACTTC. It translates to CSASPTSGGTYEQYF.

This chain connects TRBV7-3 to TRBJ2-7; 16 bases match TRBD2. The CDR3 consists of 17 residues. V shed 7 bases and J 5 bases; nucleotides not matched to a gene: 11. Per the germline V gene, CDR1 is SGHTA and CDR2 is FQGTGA. In DNA, the CDR3 is TGTGCCAGCACCACCGGGACTAGCGGGGGGGATACCCACGAGCAGTACTTC. Its protein is CASTTGTSGGDTHEQYF.

The chain joins TRBV6-4 to TRBJ2-6; no firm D call. The CDR3 extends over 15 amino acids. The germline gives CDR1 MRHNA, CDR2 SNTAGT. The V end lost 5 bases, the J end lost 0 bases, and 8 bases lay between the germline ends. CDR3 loop: CASSNSLSGANVLTF. CDR3 coding DNA: TGTGCCAGCAGTAACAGCCTCTCTGGGGCCAACGTCCTGACTTTC.

J is TRBJ1-2 and V is TRBV5-1, with D hard to call. Germline V gene sequence: CDR1 SGHRS, CDR2 YFSETQ. V shed 2 bases and J shed 5 bases, with 16 bases lying between them. The CDR3 is made up of 15 amino acids. CDR3 in amino acids: CASSLSGSSLYGYTF. As DNA, the CDR3 is TGCGCCAGCAGCTTATCCGGGTCCAGCTTATATGGCTACACCTTC.

There are a few counts of this clone. The V and J genes are TRBV5-1 and TRBJ1-1, with D unclear. The germline gives CDR1 SGHRS, CDR2 YFSETQ. The CDR3 extends over 13 amino acids. V dropped 1 base and J dropped 4 bases, with 8 bases sitting between them. DNA for the CDR3: TGCGCCAGCAGCTTGAAAGGGAGCACTGAAGCTTTCTTT. Its translation is CASSLKGSTEAFF.

V gene TRBV6-5 combines with J gene TRBJ1-5, with 8 nucleotides matching TRBD1. CDR3 length: 14 residues. Germline V lookup: CDR1 MNHEY, CDR2 SVGAGI. The V segment lost 6 bases and the J segment 7 bases; nucleotides outside the gene matches: 8. CDR3 sequence: CASSHDRGWQPQHF. The CDR3 region has the DNA TGTGCCAGCAGCCACGACAGGGGATGGCAGCCCCAGCATTTT.

The rearrangement uses TRBV3-1 (or the pseudogene TRBV3-2) and TRBJ2-2; 10 nucleotides agree with TRBD1. The CDR3 totals 15 residues. In germline, CDR1 is LGHDT, CDR2 YNNKEL (reference sequence). The V segment lost 3 bases and the J segment 6 bases; nucleotides outside the gene matches: 4. The CDR3: CASSQGTGVAGELFF. CDR3 nucleotide sequence: TGTGCCAGCAGCCAGGGGACAGGGGTTGCCGGGGAGCTGTTTTTT.

CDR3 amino acids: CASSLELAGQETQYF. The DNA of the CDR3 is TGTGCCAGCAGCTTAGAACTAGCGGGACAAGAGACCCAGTACTTC. The V call is TRBV11-2, the J call TRBJ2-5, with 10 bases fitting TRBD2. From germline, CDR1 is SGHAT and CDR2 FQNNGV. With 0 bases clipped from V and 2 bases from J, the junction kept 0 bases outside the gene matches. The CDR3 has 15 amino acids.

The chain couples TRBV5-6 to TRBJ1-6; D perhaps matches TRBD1 (6 bases). Germline assignment: CDR1 SGHDT and CDR2 YYEEEE. The CDR3 spans 14 residues. V shed 2 bases and J shed 9 bases, with 12 bases lying between them. CDR3: CASSFEQGISPLHF. The CDR3 DNA follows: TGTGCCAGCAGCTTCGAACAGGGAATTTCACCCCTCCACTTT.

This clone was observed a single time. The chain couples TRBV15 to TRBJ2-7, with a weak D call TRBD2 (6 bases). CDR3 length: 14 amino acids. Germline CDR1 LNHNV, CDR2 YYDKDF (reference sequence). V was pared by 0 bases and J by 7 bases, with 13 bases between. The CDR3 region has the DNA TGTGCCACCAGCAGAGATTGGTTGCGGGAAGAGCAGTACTTC. Translation: CATSRDWLREEQYF.

The genes are TRBV15 and TRBJ1-3, with a tentative D call TRBD1 (5 bases). There are 14 residues in the CDR3. V was pared by 0 bases and J by 14 bases, with 17 bases between. CDR1 and CDR2 from the germline V gene are LNHNV and YYDKDF (reference sequence). DNA of the CDR3: TGTGCCACCAGCAGAGATAATGGGGCAGCTTACTTATATTTT. Translating it yields CATSRDNGAAYLYF.

The chain has TRBV10-1 and TRBJ2-3; D uncertain. The germline CDR1 and CDR2 sequences are WNHNN and SYGVQD (reference sequence). Deletions cut 10 bases from V and 5 bases from J, with 16 bases between. The CDR3 spans 13 residues. This CDR3 reads CATRDETLDTQYF. CDR3 DNA: TGCGCCACCCGAGATGAGACACTAGATACGCAGTATTTT.

V is TRBV30 and J is TRBJ2-2; perhaps TRBD1 as D (6 bases). Between the trimmed V and J ends, which lost 0 bases and 4 bases, there was a span of 12 bases. This CDR3 comprises 15 residues. CDR1 GTSNPN and CDR2 SVGIG come from the germline V gene (reference sequence). The CDR3 nucleotides are TGTGCCTGGAGTGTTGGGGGCTCGGTCACCGGGGAGCTGTTTTTT. It translates to CAWSVGGSVTGELFF.

The rearrangement joins TRBV3-1 (or the pseudogene TRBV3-2) to TRBJ1-1; 8 positions agree with TRBD1. There are 15 residues in the CDR3. The junction had 4 bases not matched to a gene; V was cut back by 3 bases and J by 1 base. CDR1 LGHDT and CDR2 YNNKEL come from the germline V gene (reference sequence). CDR3 residues: CASSHLGQGNTEAFF. DNA for the CDR3: TGTGCCAGCAGCCATCTCGGACAGGGGAACACTGAAGCTTTCTTT.

V and J are TRBV19 and TRBJ2-1, with 9 bases matching TRBD1. Germline loops: CDR1 LNHDA, CDR2 SQIVND (reference sequence). V was clipped by 5 bases and J by 6 bases; unmatched bases: 5. The CDR3 runs to 14 residues. CDR3 sequence: CASSSGQGFNEQFF. The CDR3 DNA sequence: TGTGCCAGTAGTTCGGGACAGGGTTTCAATGAGCAGTTCTTC. The full variable domain, its missing parts supplied by reference TRBV19 and TRBJ2-1, is DGGITQSPKYLFRKEGQNVTLSCEQNLNHDAMYWYRQDPGQGLRLIYYSQIVNDFQKGDIAEGYSVSREKKESFPLTVTSAQKNPTAFYLCASSSGQGFNEQFFGPGTRLTVL.

This sequence joins TRBV11-3 and TRBJ2-7, with D tentatively TRBD2 (6 bases). Trimming took 3 bases from V and 0 from J, leaving 15 bases between them. This CDR3 contains 16 residues. CDR1 SGHNT and CDR2 YENEEA come from the germline V gene. The CDR3 spells CASSLARRRGSYEQYF. The CDR3 nucleotides read TGTGCCAGCAGCTTGGCACGACGGCGGGGCTCCTACGAGCAGTACTTC.